The 4 T cell receptor beta chains below were found in one sample sequenced in a study of cytomegalovirus exposure and HLA in healthy donors. 60 Vbeta and 13 Jbeta primers were used in PCR. Sequencing used immunoSEQ multiplex PCR; TCRdb keeps in-frame clones, though not all of them. The sample's table shows about 200,000 clones. The sequencing input was PBMCs. Receptors originate from a girl between 2 and 10 years old in good health and CMV-seropositive.

V gene TRBV5-1 combines with J gene TRBJ2-5; a possible D gene is TRBD2 (6 bases). CDR3 size: 14 residues. V lost 3 bases and J lost 0, with 9 bases in between. The germline V gene has CDR1 SGHRS and CDR2 YFSETQ. The CDR3 spells CASSSAGNQETQYF. As DNA, the CDR3 is TGCGCCAGCAGCTCCGCGGGAAACCAAGAGACCCAGTACTTC.

V gene TRBV6-1 combines with J gene TRBJ1-2, with 8 bases matching TRBD1. J gave up 4 bases and V 6 bases, and 10 bases lay outside the gene matches. The CDR3 covers 15 residues. The germline gives CDR1 MNHNS, CDR2 SASEGT. The CDR3 DNA reads as TGTGCCAGCAGAGACGACAGGGGCCATAGCTATGGCTACACCTTC. This gives the protein CASRDDRGHSYGYTF.

The rearrangement joins TRBV2 to TRBJ2-7; D is ambiguous. Trimming took 0 bases from V and 12 from J, leaving 9 bases between them. CDR1 SNHLY and CDR2 FYNNEI come from the germline V gene. The CDR3 extends over 11 amino acids. CDR3 region: CASSEALAWYF. The CDR3 nucleotides are TGTGCCAGCAGTGAAGCCTTGGCTTGGTACTTC. Full variable domain (rest looked up from reference TRBV2 and TRBJ2-7): EPEVTQTPSHQVTQMGQEVILRCVPISNHLYFYWYRQILGQKVEFLVSFYNNEISEKSEIFDDQFSVERPDGSNFTLKIRSTKLEDSAMYFCASSEALAWYFGPGTRLTVT.

The chain joins TRBV29-1 to TRBJ2-1; 9 nucleotides line up with TRBD2. The germline CDR1 and CDR2 sequences are SQVTM and ANQGSEA. Losses at the gene ends were 2 bases for V and 8 bases for J; bases not matched to a gene: 7. The CDR3 is made up of 14 amino acids. CDR3 amino acids: CSVESAGGPDEQFF. The CDR3, as DNA: TGCAGCGTTGAATCGGCGGGAGGGCCGGATGAGCAGTTCTTC.